Below, 19 T cell receptor beta chains from the same sample are listed, as sequenced in a study of long-term antiretroviral therapy in people with HIV. A v3.0 immunoSEQ assay was performed at survey level. Clones were read by immunoSEQ multiplex PCR, and TCRdb kept only the in-frame ones, dropping some. The sample consists of about 12,000 clones, roughly 80% of them appearing once. Sequenced material: unsorted PBMCs, taken around 8 years after starting antiretroviral therapy. These receptors originate from a man between 45 and 60 years old with HIV.

The V call is TRBV2, the J call TRBJ1-2; TRBD1 is a possible D gene (5 bases). CDR3 length: 12 amino acids. In germline, CDR1 is SNHLY, CDR2 FYNNEI. DNA of the CDR3: TGTGCGCTTGGTGGGGGTGCCTATGGCTACACCTTC. It translates to CALGGGAYGYTF.

The chain recombines TRBV2 with TRBJ1-1; D not resolved. Germline CDR1 is SNHLY and CDR2 is FYNNEI. This CDR3 is 14 amino acids long. V was clipped by 6 bases and J by 0 bases, with 11 bases between them. CDR3 loop: CASSHGLMNTEAFF. Here the CDR3 DNA reads TGTGCCAGCAGCCACGGACTGATGAACACTGAAGCTTTCTTT.

This clone occurred a few times. The chain joins TRBV13 to TRBJ2-1; TRBD1 might be the D (5 bases). The germline V and J ends were trimmed by 4 bases and 0 bases, with 7 bases remaining between them. The CDR3 contains 14 residues. The germline gives CDR1 PRHDT, CDR2 FYEKMQ (reference sequence). CDR3 residues: CASSSDSSYNEQFF. The CDR3, as DNA: TGTGCCAGCAGCTCTGACAGCTCCTACAATGAGCAGTTCTTC.

The table lists this clone with a count of one. The chain combines TRBV5-8 with TRBJ2-2, with a tentative D call TRBD1 (6 bases). The germline CDR1 and CDR2 sequences are SGHTS and YDEGEE. The CDR3 is made up of 17 amino acids. Trimming pared 1 base from V and 2 bases from J, leaving 15 bases between. The DNA of the CDR3 is TGTGCCAGCAGCTTGAGACCTCGGGACACAAACACCGGGGAGCTGTTTTTT. This sequence encodes CASSLRPRDTNTGELFF.

The CDR3 is CASSSGGGSTDTQYF. CDR3 nucleotide sequence: TGCGCCAGCAGTAGCGGGGGGGGGAGCACAGATACGCAGTATTTT. The J gene is TRBJ2-3, the V gene TRBV10-2; 10 nucleotides match TRBD2. This CDR3 has 15 amino acids. V was clipped by 5 bases and J by 0 bases; unmatched bases: 2. Germline loops: CDR1 WSHSY, CDR2 SAAADI.

A single count supports this clone. The genes are TRBV7-9 and TRBJ2-1, with unresolved D. The CDR3 contains 16 residues. The germline V and J ends were trimmed by 5 bases and 0 bases, with 14 bases remaining between them. Germline loops: CDR1 SEHNR, CDR2 FQNEAQ (reference sequence). The CDR3, as DNA: TGTGCCAGCAGCCCCTCGGACGGGTTCTCCTACAATGAGCAGTTCTTC. It yields the protein CASSPSDGFSYNEQFF.

This clone was observed a handful of times. The V and J genes are TRBV27 and TRBJ1-6; the D gene is possibly TRBD1 (6 bases). V gave up 7 bases and J gave up 7 bases, with 11 bases separating them. Germline V gives CDR1 MNHEY, CDR2 SMNVEV (reference sequence). The CDR3 is 13 residues long. The CDR3 region has the DNA TGTGCCAGCACAACCGGGGGCAATTCACCCCTCCACTTT. The encoded protein is CASTTGGNSPLHF.

The chain employs TRBV25-1 and TRBJ1-1; weak D call: TRBD1 (5 bases). Per the germline V gene, CDR1 is MGHDK and CDR2 is SYGVNS. The V and J ends lost 1 base and 5 bases respectively, with 11 bases between them. The CDR3 has 14 amino acids. CDR3 loop: CASSELAGGTEAFF. CDR3 nucleotide sequence: TGTGCCAGCAGTGAATTGGCGGGGGGTACTGAAGCTTTCTTT.

The chain employs TRBV7-6 and TRBJ2-7, with TRBD1 matching over 10 bases. The CDR3 totals 13 residues. Germline values: CDR1 SGHVS, CDR2 FNYEAQ. V dropped 11 bases and J dropped 2; count of bases not matched to a gene: 6. The CDR3 sequence: CARTGTGAYEQYF. The CDR3 coding sequence is TGTGCCCGAACCGGGACAGGGGCCTACGAGCAGTACTTC.

The V gene is TRBV6-1, the J gene TRBJ2-7, with D tentatively TRBD1 (5 bases). V dropped 1 base and J dropped 3 bases, with 13 bases sitting between them. In germline, CDR1 is MNHNS, CDR2 SASEGT. This CDR3 is built from 15 residues. CDR3 nucleotides: TGTGCCAGCAGTGAAGGGTTCACAGGATTCTACGAGCAGTACTTC. Translation gives CASSEGFTGFYEQYF.

The chain carries TRBV2 and TRBJ2-1; TRBD1 agrees at 10 bases. Germline-derived CDR1 and CDR2 are SNHLY and FYNNEI. This CDR3 is 20 amino acids long. J lost 0 bases, V lost 7 bases, and 18 bases had no gene match. CDR3 in DNA: TGTGCCAGCACCCGTCGGGGGGGACAGGGGCTCTTAAGCTCCTACAATGAGCAGTTCTTC. It translates to CASTRRGGQGLLSSYNEQFF.

The CDR3 DNA follows: TGTGCCAGTAGTATAGGGGAGGGAGAGCAGTACTTC. Translation: CASSIGEGEQYF. This rearrangement joins TRBV19 to TRBJ2-7; TRBD2 matches 7 bases. Germline lookup yields CDR1 LNHDA and CDR2 SQIVND (reference sequence). J was trimmed by 7 bases and V by 1 base; bases with no gene match: 1. The CDR3 is made up of 12 amino acids.

Only a few counts were recorded for this clone. This chain joins TRBV28 and TRBJ1-1; the D gene is possibly TRBD1 (6 bases). Trimming shortened V by 8 bases and J by 4 bases, and 11 bases separated the two germline ends. The CDR3 is 12 residues long. Germline loops: CDR1 MDHEN, CDR2 SYDVKM. CDR3 protein: CASQEGGTEAFF. As DNA, the CDR3 is TGTGCCAGCCAGGAGGGGGGCACTGAAGCTTTCTTT.

The chain uses TRBV5-1 and TRBJ1-1; no clear D gene. CDR1 and CDR2 from the germline V gene are SGHRS and YFSETQ. The V end lost 2 bases, the J end lost 8 bases, and 7 bases lay between the germline ends. This CDR3 contains 11 residues. DNA of the CDR3: TGCGCCAGCAGCTTAGCGGGGGAAGCTTTCTTT. This encodes CASSLAGEAFF.

The chain employs TRBV6-6 and TRBJ2-3; weak D call: TRBD2 (7 bases). This CDR3 is built from 16 residues. Germline V gene lookup returns CDR1 MNHNY and CDR2 SVGAGI (reference sequence). V gave up 2 bases and J gave up 4 bases, with 16 bases separating them. The CDR3 DNA reads TGTGCCAGCAGTTACCCCTGGGGGGGGCAGGCAGATACGCAGTATTTT. Translated: CASSYPWGGQADTQYF.

The rearrangement uses TRBV9 and TRBJ2-7; the match to TRBD1 covers 8 bases. The CDR3 totals 15 residues. The germline CDR1 and CDR2 sequences are SGDLS and YYNGEE. Trimming took 0 bases from V and 3 from J; bases not matched to a gene: 5. The DNA for the CDR3 is TGTGCCAGCAGCGTAGAGGAGACAGGGGTCTACGAGCAGTACTTC. Translating gives CASSVEETGVYEQYF.

The chain carries TRBV2 and TRBJ1-4; possibly TRBD1 for D (5 bases). The CDR3 runs to 16 residues. CDR1 is SNHLY and CDR2 is FYNNEI in the germline V gene. V was pared by 2 bases and J by 8 bases, with 18 bases between. CDR3 DNA: TGTGCCAGCAGTGAATCTCTTTCAGGGCCAAAGGAAAAACTGTTTTTT. Translated, it gives CASSESLSGPKEKLFF.

This clone was recorded once. CDR3 nucleotide sequence: TGTGCCAGCAGGGCGGACAGGGGCCACCCTATATACTATGGCTACACCTTC. This gives the protein CASRADRGHPIYYGYTF. This chain uses TRBV2 with TRBJ1-2; TRBD1 aligns across 9 bases. The CDR3 has 17 residues. J was trimmed by 3 bases and V by 6 bases; bases with no gene match: 14. Germline V gives CDR1 SNHLY, CDR2 FYNNEI.

J is TRBJ1-1 and V is TRBV9, with 10 positions matching TRBD1. The V and J ends lost 0 bases and 4 bases, in that order; junction bases with no gene match: 6. In germline, CDR1 is SGDLS, CDR2 YYNGEE. The CDR3 has 16 amino acids. The CDR3 protein is CASSVGDRGRATEAFF. CDR3 DNA: TGTGCCAGCAGCGTAGGGGACAGGGGACGGGCCACTGAAGCTTTCTTT.